The 8 T cell receptor beta chains below all came from one sample that was sequenced in a study of CD8 T cells in ankylosing spondylitis. One entry per CDR3 protein results from TCRdb running MiXCR on the 5' RACE reads. Of tens of thousands of distinct CDR3 sequences detected, less than 3.5% appear once; the ten largest clones hold around 4.5%. The sequenced material came from blood, either unsorted or a sorted T cell fraction (not recorded which). The source is a male donor with ankylosing spondylitis or in good health (not recorded which).

This clonotype was seen repeatedly, ten times or more. The genes are TRBV9 and TRBJ2-3, with D unresolved. CDR1 and CDR2 (germline): SGDLS, YYNGEE. CDR3 length: 16 amino acids. V lost 4 bases and J 2 bases, leaving 17 bases between the germline ends. The CDR3 region has the DNA TGTGCCAGCAGCCTACGGACGGCCCGATCCACAGATACGCAGTATTTT. This translates into CASSLRTARSTDTQYF.

Many counts were recorded for this clonotype. J is TRBJ1-4 and V is TRBV9; D uncertain. Germline V CDR1 and CDR2: SGDLS, YYNGEE. Deletions cut 0 bases from V and 0 bases from J, with 0 bases between. CDR3 length: 13 amino acids. The CDR3 sequence: CASSVATNEKLFF. The CDR3 DNA reads as TGTGCCAGCAGCGTAGCAACTAATGAAAAACTGTTTTTT.

This clonotype was picked up a small number of times. The V gene is TRBV9, the J gene TRBJ2-2; D gene ambiguous. V was cut by 0 bases and J by 3 bases, with 9 bases left in between. Germline-derived CDR1 and CDR2 are SGDLS and YYNGEE. This CDR3 spans 15 amino acids. CDR3 amino acids: CASSVGGVYTGELFF. As DNA, the CDR3 is TGTGCCAGCAGCGTAGGTGGGGTTTACACCGGGGAGCTGTTTTTT.

This clonotype was counted many times. The chain couples TRBV9 to TRBJ2-3; 7 nucleotides align to TRBD1. Germline V lookup: CDR1 SGDLS, CDR2 YYNGEE. Unmatched junction bases numbered 6, after V lost 3 bases and J lost 2 bases. This CDR3 has 15 amino acids. The DNA of the CDR3 is TGTGCCAGCAGCGCGGACAGGAGTATCACAGATACGCAGTATTTT. Protein sequence: CASSADRSITDTQYF. Based on the CDR3 plus reference TRBV9 and TRBJ2-3, the full variable domain is DSGVTQTPKHLITATGQRVTLRCSPRSGDLSVYWYQQSLDQGLQFLIQYYNGEERAKGNILERFSAQQFPDLHSELNLSSLELGDSALYFCASSADRSITDTQYFGPGTRLTVL.

The table lists this clonotype with many counts. The chain uses TRBV9 and TRBJ2-1, with a tentative D call TRBD2 (6 bases). Per germline, CDR1 SGDLS and CDR2 YYNGEE. The germline V and J ends were trimmed by 1 base and 4 bases, with 15 bases remaining between them. CDR3 length: 16 residues. The DNA for the CDR3 is TGTGCCAGCAGCGTAAATTCGGGGGAGGTTTACAATGAGCAGTTCTTC. Translated: CASSVNSGEVYNEQFF.

This clonotype came up many times. DNA of the CDR3: TGTGCCAGCAGCGTAGGGGTAGCGGTAAACTACAATGAGCAGTTCTTC. Its translation: CASSVGVAVNYNEQFF. This chain connects TRBV9 to TRBJ2-1; tentative D call: TRBD2 (6 bases). Per the germline V gene, CDR1 is SGDLS and CDR2 is YYNGEE. V gave up 0 bases and J gave up 3 bases, with 13 bases separating them. The CDR3 covers 16 residues.

This clonotype was observed a handful of times. This chain links TRBV9 with TRBJ2-1; tentatively, D is TRBD1 (6 bases). CDR3 length: 13 residues. Germline assignment: CDR1 SGDLS and CDR2 YYNGEE. Trimming left V 4 bases short and J 8 bases short, with 13 bases between. The CDR3 region is CASSLQEGDEQFF. As DNA, the CDR3 is TGTGCCAGCAGCCTACAAGAGGGGGATGAGCAGTTCTTC.

This clonotype appeared many times. The chain joins TRBV9 to TRBJ2-1, with TRBD2 matching over 9 bases. V was clipped by 0 bases and J by 9 bases; unmatched bases: 7. The germline V gene has CDR1 SGDLS and CDR2 YYNGEE. The CDR3 spans 15 residues. The CDR3 nucleotides read TGTGCCAGCAGCGTAGGGACTAGCGTTGACGCTGAGCAGTTCTTC. This translates into CASSVGTSVDAEQFF.